The clone carrying this T cell receptor (beta chain) has only one observation. The data belong to a study of T cell responses to AZD1222 COVID-19 vaccine. Produced via immunoSEQ multiplex PCR; TCRdb's table is partial and in-frame only. This table has about 140,000 clones, 90% appearing once. The starting material was peripheral blood, obtained 28 days after the second AZD1222 dose. The sequence derives from an adult who received the AZD1222 COVID-19 vaccine.

The CDR3, as DNA: TGTGCCACCCGGCGGGGGCTAGCGAGCAATGAGCAGTTCTTC. Translating gives CATRRGLASNEQFF. The rearrangement uses TRBV19 and TRBJ2-1; possible D gene TRBD2, 7 bases. Germline values: CDR1 LNHDA, CDR2 SQIVND (reference sequence). The CDR3 has 14 residues. Trimming pared 10 bases from V and 6 bases from J, leaving 19 bases between.